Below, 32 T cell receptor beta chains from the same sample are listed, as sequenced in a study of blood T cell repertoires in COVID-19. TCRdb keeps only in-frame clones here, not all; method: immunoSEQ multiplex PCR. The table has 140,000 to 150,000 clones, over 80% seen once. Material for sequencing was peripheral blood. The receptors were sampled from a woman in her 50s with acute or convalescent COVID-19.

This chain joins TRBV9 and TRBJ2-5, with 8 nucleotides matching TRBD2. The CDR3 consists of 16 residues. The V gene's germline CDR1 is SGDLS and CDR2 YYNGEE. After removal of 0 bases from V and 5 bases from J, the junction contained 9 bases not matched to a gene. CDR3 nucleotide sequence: TGTGCCAGCAGCGTAGAGGGTAGCGGGATGAGCGAGACCCAGTACTTC. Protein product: CASSVEGSGMSETQYF.

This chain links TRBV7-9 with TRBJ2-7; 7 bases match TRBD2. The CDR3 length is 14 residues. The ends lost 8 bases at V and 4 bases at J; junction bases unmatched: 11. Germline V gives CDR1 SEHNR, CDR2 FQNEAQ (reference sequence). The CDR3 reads CASGGISGWYEQYF. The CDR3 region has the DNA TGTGCCAGCGGGGGAATTAGCGGGTGGTACGAGCAGTACTTC.

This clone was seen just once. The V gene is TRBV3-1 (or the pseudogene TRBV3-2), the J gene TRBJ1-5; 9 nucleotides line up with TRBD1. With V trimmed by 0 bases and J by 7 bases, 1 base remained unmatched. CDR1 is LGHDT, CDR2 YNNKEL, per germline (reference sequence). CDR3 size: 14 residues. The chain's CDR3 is CASSQEGTGQPQHF. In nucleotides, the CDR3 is TGTGCCAGCAGCCAAGAAGGGACAGGGCAGCCCCAGCATTTT.

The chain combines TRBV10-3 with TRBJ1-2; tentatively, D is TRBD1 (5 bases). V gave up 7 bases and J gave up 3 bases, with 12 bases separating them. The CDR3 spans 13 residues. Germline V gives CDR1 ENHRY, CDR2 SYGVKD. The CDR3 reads CAIMTEKYYGYTF. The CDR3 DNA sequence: TGTGCCATCATGACAGAAAAGTACTATGGCTACACCTTC.

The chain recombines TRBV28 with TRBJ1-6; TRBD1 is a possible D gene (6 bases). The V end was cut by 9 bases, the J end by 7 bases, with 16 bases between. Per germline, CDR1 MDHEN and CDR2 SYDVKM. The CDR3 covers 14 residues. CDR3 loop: CARPIITGNSPLHF. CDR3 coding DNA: TGTGCCAGACCAATTATAACAGGGAATTCACCCCTCCACTTT. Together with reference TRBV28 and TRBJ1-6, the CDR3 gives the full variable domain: DVKVTQSSRYLVKRTGEKVFLECVQDMDHENMFWYRQDPGLGLRLIYFSYDVKMKEKGDIPEGYSVSREKKERFSLILESASTNQTSMYLCARPIITGNSPLHFGNGTRLTVT.

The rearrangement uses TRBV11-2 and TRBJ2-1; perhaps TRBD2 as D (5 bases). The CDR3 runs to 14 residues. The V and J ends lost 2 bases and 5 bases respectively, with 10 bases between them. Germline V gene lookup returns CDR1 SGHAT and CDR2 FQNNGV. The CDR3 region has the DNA TGTGCCAGCAGCTTATCGCTAGCCCACAATGAGCAGTTCTTC. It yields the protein CASSLSLAHNEQFF. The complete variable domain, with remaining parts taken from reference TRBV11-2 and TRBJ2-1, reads EAGVAQSPRYKIIEKRQSVAFWCNPISGHATLYWYQQILGQGPKLLIQFQNNGVVDDSQLPKDRFSAERLKGVDSTLKIQPAKLEDSAVYLCASSLSLAHNEQFFGPGTRLTVL.

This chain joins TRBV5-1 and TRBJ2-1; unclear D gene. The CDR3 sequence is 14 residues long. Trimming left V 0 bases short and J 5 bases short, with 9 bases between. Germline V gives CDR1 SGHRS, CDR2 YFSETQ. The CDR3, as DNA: TGCGCCAGCAGCTTGGCAGGTTTCCACAATGAGCAGTTCTTC. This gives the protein CASSLAGFHNEQFF.

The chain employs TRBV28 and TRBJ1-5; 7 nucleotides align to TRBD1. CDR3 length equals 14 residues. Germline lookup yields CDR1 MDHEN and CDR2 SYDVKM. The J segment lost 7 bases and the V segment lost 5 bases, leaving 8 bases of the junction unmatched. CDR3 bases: TGTGCCAGCAGTAACCGACAGGGTTGGCAGCCCCAGCATTTT. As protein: CASSNRQGWQPQHF.

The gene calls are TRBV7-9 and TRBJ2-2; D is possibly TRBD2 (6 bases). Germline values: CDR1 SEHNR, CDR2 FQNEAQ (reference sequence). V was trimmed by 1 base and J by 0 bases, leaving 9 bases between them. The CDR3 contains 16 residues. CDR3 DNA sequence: TGTGCCAGCAGCTTAGGTCTAGCGCCGAACACCGGGGAGCTGTTTTTT. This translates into CASSLGLAPNTGELFF.

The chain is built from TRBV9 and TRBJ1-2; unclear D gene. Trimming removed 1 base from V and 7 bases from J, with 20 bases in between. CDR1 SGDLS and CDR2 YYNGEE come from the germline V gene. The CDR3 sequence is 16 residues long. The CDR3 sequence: CASSVFTGTAPIGYTF. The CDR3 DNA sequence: TGTGCCAGCAGCGTATTCACTGGAACAGCACCCATTGGCTACACCTTC.

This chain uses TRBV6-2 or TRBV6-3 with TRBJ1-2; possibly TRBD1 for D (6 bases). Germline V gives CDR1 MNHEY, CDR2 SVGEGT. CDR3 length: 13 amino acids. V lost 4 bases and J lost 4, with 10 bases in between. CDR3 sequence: CASSSGVLYGYTF. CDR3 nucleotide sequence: TGTGCCAGCAGTTCAGGGGTCCTCTATGGCTACACCTTC.

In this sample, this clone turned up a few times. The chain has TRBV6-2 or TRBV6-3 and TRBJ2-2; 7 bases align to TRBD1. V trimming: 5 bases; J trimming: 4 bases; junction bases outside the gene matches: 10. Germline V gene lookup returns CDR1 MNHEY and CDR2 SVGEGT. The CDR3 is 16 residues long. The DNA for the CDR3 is TGTGCCAGCAGTAGAGGACAGGAGCTAATCACCGGGGAGCTGTTTTTT. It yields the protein CASSRGQELITGELFF.

CDR3 sequence reads: CASSLATQGGYGYTF. The CDR3 coding sequence is TGTGCCAGCAGCTTGGCTACCCAGGGAGGCTATGGCTACACCTTC. The chain uses TRBV5-5 and TRBJ1-2, with D possibly TRBD1 on 5 matching bases. CDR3 size: 15 residues. V was cut by 0 bases and J by 4 bases, with 13 bases left in between. CDR1 SGHKS and CDR2 YYEKEE come from the germline V gene (reference sequence).

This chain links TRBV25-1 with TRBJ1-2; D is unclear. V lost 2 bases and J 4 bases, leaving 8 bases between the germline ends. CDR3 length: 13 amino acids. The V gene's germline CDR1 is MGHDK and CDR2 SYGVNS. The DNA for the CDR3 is TGTGCCAGCAGTGAAGACATCAGCTATGGCTACACCTTC. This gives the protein CASSEDISYGYTF.

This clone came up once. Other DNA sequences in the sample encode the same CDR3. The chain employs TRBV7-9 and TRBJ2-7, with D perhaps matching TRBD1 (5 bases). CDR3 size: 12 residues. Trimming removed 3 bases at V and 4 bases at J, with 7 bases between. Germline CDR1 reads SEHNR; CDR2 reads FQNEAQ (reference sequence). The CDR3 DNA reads TGTGCCAGCAGCTTGCAGGGTTACGAGCAGTACTTC. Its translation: CASSLQGYEQYF.

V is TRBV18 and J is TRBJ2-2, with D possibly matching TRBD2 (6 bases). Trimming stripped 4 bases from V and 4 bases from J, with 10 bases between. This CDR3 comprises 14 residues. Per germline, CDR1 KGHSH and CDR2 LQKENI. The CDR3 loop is CASSRRGLTGELFF. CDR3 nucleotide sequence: TGTGCCAGCTCACGTAGGGGACTCACCGGGGAGCTGTTTTTT.

The CDR3 nucleotides are TGTGCCAGCAGCTCTCCCGGGACAGGTTCTTCCTACGAGCAGTACTTC. Translation: CASSSPGTGSSYEQYF. J is TRBJ2-7 and V is TRBV7-9; 8 bases agree with TRBD1. V shed 4 bases, J shed 1 base, and the junction held 9 bases outside the gene matches. Germline V gives CDR1 SEHNR, CDR2 FQNEAQ (reference sequence). The CDR3 is 16 amino acids.

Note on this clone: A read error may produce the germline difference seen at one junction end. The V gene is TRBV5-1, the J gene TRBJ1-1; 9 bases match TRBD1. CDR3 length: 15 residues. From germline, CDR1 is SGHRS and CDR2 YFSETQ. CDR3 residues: CASSQSQGANAEAFF. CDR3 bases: TGCGCCAGCAGCCAATCACAGGGGGCGAACGCTGAAGCTTTCTTT.

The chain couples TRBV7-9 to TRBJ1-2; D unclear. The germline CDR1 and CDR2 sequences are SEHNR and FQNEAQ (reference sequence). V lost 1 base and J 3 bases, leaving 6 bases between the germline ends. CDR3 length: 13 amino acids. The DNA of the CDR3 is TGTGCCAGCAGCTTAGAGGGAGACTATGGCTACACCTTC. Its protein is CASSLEGDYGYTF.

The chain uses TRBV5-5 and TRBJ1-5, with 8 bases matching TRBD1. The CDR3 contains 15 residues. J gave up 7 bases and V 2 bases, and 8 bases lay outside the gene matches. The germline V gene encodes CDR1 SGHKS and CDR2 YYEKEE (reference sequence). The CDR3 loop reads CASSFIGQGLQPQHF. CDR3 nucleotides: TGTGCCAGCAGCTTTATCGGACAGGGCCTCCAGCCCCAGCATTTT.

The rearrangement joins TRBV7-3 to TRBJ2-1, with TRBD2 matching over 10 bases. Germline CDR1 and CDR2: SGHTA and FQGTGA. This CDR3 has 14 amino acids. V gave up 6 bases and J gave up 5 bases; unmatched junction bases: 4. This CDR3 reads CASRSLAGHNEQFF. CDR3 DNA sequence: TGTGCCAGCAGGTCACTAGCGGGGCACAATGAGCAGTTCTTC.

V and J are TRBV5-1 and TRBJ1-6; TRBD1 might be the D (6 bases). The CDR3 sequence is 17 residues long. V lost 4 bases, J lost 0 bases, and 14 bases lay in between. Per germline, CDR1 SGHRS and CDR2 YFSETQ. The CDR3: CASSSRTASSYNSPLHF. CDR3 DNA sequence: TGCGCCAGCAGCAGCAGGACAGCGAGCTCCTATAATTCACCCCTCCACTTT.

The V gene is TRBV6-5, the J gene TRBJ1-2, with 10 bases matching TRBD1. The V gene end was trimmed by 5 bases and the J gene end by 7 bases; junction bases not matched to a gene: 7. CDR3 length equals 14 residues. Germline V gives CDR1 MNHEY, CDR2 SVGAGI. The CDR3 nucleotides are TGTGCCAGCAGTCAGACAGGGGGCATGTTTGGCTACACCTTC. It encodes CASSQTGGMFGYTF.

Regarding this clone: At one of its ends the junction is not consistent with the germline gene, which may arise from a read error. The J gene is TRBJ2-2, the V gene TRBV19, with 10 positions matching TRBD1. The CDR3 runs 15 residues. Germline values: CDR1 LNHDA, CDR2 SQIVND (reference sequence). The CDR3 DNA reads TGTGCCAGTAGTCTAGACAGGGGGCGCCCCGGGGAGCTGTTTTTT. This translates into CASSLDRGRPGELFF.

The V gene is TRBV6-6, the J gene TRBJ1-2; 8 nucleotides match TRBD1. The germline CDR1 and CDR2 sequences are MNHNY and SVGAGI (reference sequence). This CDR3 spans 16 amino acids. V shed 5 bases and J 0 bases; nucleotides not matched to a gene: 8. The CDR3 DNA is TGTGCCAGCAGTCAGACAGGGGTGGAGACTAACTATGGCTACACCTTC. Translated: CASSQTGVETNYGYTF.

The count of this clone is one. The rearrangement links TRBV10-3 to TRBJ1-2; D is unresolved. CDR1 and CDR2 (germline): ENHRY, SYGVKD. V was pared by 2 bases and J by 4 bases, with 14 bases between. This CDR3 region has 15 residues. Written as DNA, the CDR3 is TGTGCCATCAGTGAGCCTTATAGAAGAGCCTATGGCTACACCTTC. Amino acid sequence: CAISEPYRRAYGYTF.

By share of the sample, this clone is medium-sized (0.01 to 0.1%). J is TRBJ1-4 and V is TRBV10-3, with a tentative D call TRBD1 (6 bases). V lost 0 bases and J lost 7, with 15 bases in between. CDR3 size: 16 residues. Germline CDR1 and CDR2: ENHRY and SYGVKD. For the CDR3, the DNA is TGTGCCATCAGTGAGTCGATCGACAGGCCTTTTGAAAAACTGTTTTTT. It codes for CAISESIDRPFEKLFF.

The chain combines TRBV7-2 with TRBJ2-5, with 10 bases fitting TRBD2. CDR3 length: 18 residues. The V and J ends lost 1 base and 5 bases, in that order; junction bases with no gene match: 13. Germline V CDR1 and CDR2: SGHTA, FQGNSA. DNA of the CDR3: TGTGCCAGCAGCTTAGTAGGTGCGGCTAGCGGGAGTTGGGAGACCCAGTACTTC. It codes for CASSLVGAASGSWETQYF.

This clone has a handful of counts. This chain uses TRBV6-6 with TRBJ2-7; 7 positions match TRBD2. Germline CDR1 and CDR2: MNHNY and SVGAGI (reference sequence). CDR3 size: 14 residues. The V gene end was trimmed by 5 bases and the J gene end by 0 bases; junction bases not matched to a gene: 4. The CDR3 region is CASSRPGGSYEQYF. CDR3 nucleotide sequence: TGTGCCAGCAGTAGGCCGGGGGGCTCCTACGAGCAGTACTTC.

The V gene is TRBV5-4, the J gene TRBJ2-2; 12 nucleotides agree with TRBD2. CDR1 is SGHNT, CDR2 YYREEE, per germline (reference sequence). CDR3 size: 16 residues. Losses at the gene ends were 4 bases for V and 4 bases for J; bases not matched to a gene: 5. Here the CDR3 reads CASSPRTSGVTGELFF. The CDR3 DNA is TGTGCCAGCAGCCCGAGGACTAGCGGGGTCACCGGGGAGCTGTTTTTT.

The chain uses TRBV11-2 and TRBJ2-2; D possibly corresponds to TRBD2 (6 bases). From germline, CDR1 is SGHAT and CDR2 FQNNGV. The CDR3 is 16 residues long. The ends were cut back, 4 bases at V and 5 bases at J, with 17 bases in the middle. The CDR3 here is CASSSSGLLLTGELFF. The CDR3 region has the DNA TGTGCCAGCAGCTCCTCGGGACTCCTCCTGACCGGGGAGCTGTTTTTT.

The CDR3 protein is CASSSSRGGPQHF. The CDR3 DNA sequence: TGTGCCAGTAGTTCGTCACGGGGGGGGCCCCAGCATTTT. The chain employs TRBV19 and TRBJ1-5, with D possibly TRBD1 on 5 matching bases. This CDR3 has 13 amino acids. V gave up 5 bases and J gave up 9 bases, with 14 bases separating them. Germline V gene data show CDR1 as LNHDA and CDR2 as SQIVND (reference sequence).